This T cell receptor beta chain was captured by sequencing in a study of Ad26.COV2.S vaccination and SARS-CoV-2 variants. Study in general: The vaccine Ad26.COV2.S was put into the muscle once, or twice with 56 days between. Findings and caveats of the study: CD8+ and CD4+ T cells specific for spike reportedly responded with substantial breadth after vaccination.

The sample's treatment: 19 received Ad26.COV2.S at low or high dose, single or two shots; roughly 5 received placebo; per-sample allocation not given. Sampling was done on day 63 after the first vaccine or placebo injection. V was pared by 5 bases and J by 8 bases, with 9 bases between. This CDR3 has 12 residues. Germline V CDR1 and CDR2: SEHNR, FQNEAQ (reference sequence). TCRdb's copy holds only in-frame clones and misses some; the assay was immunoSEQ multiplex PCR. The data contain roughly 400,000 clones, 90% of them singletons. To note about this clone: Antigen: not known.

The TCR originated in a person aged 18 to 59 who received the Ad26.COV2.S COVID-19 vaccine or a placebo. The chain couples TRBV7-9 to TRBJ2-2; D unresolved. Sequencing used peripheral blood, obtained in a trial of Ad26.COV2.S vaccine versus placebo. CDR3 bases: TGTGCCAGCAGCCCTGAGGCAGGGGAGCTGTTTTTT. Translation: CASSPEAGELFF.